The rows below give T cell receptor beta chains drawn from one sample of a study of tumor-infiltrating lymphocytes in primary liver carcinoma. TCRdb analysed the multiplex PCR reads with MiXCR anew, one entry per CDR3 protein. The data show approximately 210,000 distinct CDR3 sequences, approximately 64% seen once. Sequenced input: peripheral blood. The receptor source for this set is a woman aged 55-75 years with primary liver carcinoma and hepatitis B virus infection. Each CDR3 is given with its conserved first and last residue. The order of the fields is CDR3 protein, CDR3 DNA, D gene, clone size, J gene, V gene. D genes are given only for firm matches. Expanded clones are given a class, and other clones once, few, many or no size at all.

CDR3: CAWSVPWGKMNTEAFF
DNA: TGTGCCTGGAGTGTACCGTGGGGGAAGATGAACACTGAAGCTTTCTTT
D: -
size: -
J: TRBJ1-1
V: TRBV30

CDR3: CASSYGRVGNIQYF
DNA: TGTGCCAGCAGTTACGGCAGGGTCGGAAACATTCAGTACTTC
D: -
size: few
J: TRBJ2-4
V: TRBV6-5

CDR3: CVSSPGGRGTEKLFF
DNA: TGTGTCAGCAGCCCCGGCGGCCGCGGGACTGAAAAACTGTTTTTT
D: -
size: -
J: TRBJ1-4
V: TRBV7-9

CDR3: CASSLTAGVVSGELFF
DNA: TGTGCCAGCAGCTTAACTGCGGGAGTAGTCTCCGGGGAGCTGTTTTTT
D: TRBD2
size: -
J: TRBJ2-2
V: TRBV11-2

CDR3: CVSSRSSGRGEHYF
DNA: TGTGTCAGCAGCCGATCTAGCGGCCGGGGCGAGCACTACTTC
D: TRBD2
size: -
J: TRBJ2-7
V: TRBV11-3

CDR3: CASSLGSGELFF
DNA: TGTGCCAGCAGTTTAGGGTCCGGGGAGCTGTTTTTT
D: -
size: -
J: TRBJ2-2
V: TRBV28

CDR3: CASSHAGTSGYNEQFF
DNA: TGTGCCAGCAGCCACGCCGGGACTAGCGGCTACAATGAGCAGTTCTTC
D: TRBD2
size: few
J: TRBJ2-1
V: TRBV7-9

CDR3: CASSQPGGYGYTF
DNA: TGCGCCAGCAGCCAGCCAGGGGGATATGGCTACACCTTC
D: TRBD1
size: -
J: TRBJ1-2
V: TRBV5-1

CDR3: CASTGDVREQYF
DNA: TGTGCCAGCACAGGGGATGTCAGAGAGCAGTACTTC
D: -
size: few
J: TRBJ2-7
V: TRBV6-1

CDR3: CASSQDPGRSYEQYF
DNA: TGCGCCAGCAGCCAAGATCCCGGGCGGTCCTACGAGCAGTACTTC
D: -
size: many
J: TRBJ2-7
V: TRBV4-1

CDR3: CASSFRQASTDTQYF
DNA: TGTGCCAGCAGCTTTAGACAGGCTAGCACAGATACGCAGTATTTT
D: -
size: -
J: TRBJ2-3
V: TRBV7-9

CDR3: CASSGVAPGQVSYEQFF
DNA: TGTGCCAGCAGTGGGGTTGCCCCTGGACAGGTCTCCTATGAGCAGTTCTTC
D: TRBD1
size: -
J: TRBJ2-1
V: TRBV12-3/TRBV12-4

CDR3: CASSFWGGELFF
DNA: TGTGCCAGCAGCTTCTGGGGCGGGGAGCTGTTTTTT
D: -
size: medium-sized
J: TRBJ2-2
V: TRBV11-2

CDR3: CASRLSGTSTGELFF
DNA: TGTGCCAGTAGACTATCAGGGACGAGCACCGGGGAGCTGTTTTTT
D: -
size: -
J: TRBJ2-2
V: TRBV6-5

CDR3: CASSAPGSGSGKQFF
DNA: TGTGCCAGCAGTGCTCCCGGTAGCGGGAGTGGTAAGCAGTTCTTC
D: TRBD2
size: many
J: TRBJ2-1
V: TRBV12-3/TRBV12-4

CDR3: CASCRSWGREDQETQYF
DNA: TGTGCCAGCTGCCGGTCGTGGGGGCGGGAGGACCAAGAAACCCAGTACTTC
D: TRBD2
size: -
J: TRBJ2-5
V: TRBV11-2

CDR3: CASSFSGVSGNTIYF
DNA: TGTGCCAGCAGCTTTTCCGGGGTCTCAGGAAACACCATATATTTT
D: -
size: -
J: TRBJ1-3
V: TRBV11-1

CDR3: CASIIGTLTEAFF
DNA: TGCGCCAGCATCATAGGGACATTAACTGAAGCTTTCTTT
D: -
size: -
J: TRBJ1-1
V: TRBV10-2

CDR3: CASSPGTGKGYNGQFF
DNA: TGTGCCAGCAGTCCAGGAACGGGAAAGGGTTACAACGGGCAGTTCTTC
D: -
size: -
J: TRBJ2-1
V: TRBV6-5

CDR3: CAWSLAALIDTQYF
DNA: TGTGCCTGGAGCCTAGCAGCCCTGATAGATACGCAGTATTTT
D: -
size: few
J: TRBJ2-3
V: TRBV30

CDR3: CASSHLGYGYTF
DNA: TGCGCCAGCAGCCACCTTGGATATGGCTACACCTTC
D: -
size: many
J: TRBJ1-2
V: TRBV4-1

CDR3: CASSRGLEGEQYF
DNA: TGTGCCAGCTCCCGCGGGCTAGAGGGCGAGCAGTACTTC
D: -
size: -
J: TRBJ2-7
V: TRBV18

CDR3: CASSSDSVLAGQFF
DNA: TGTGCCAGCAGTTCGGACAGTGTCTTGGCCGGGCAGTTCTTC
D: -
size: -
J: TRBJ2-1
V: TRBV6-1

CDR3: CASSPLLGKLFF
DNA: TGTGCCAGCAGTCCCCTTCTGGGAAAACTGTTTTTT
D: -
size: -
J: TRBJ1-4
V: TRBV28

CDR3: CASSGYLAGLYEQYF
DNA: TGTGCCAGCAGCGGTTATCTAGCGGGACTCTACGAGCAGTACTTC
D: TRBD2
size: -
J: TRBJ2-7
V: TRBV28

CDR3: CSVFGQANTETSF
DNA: TGCAGCGTCTTTGGACAGGCGAACACTGAAACTTCCTTT
D: TRBD1
size: -
J: TRBJ1-1
V: TRBV29-1

CDR3: CASSLRSGRGETQYF
DNA: TGTGCCAGCAGTTTACGTAGCGGGAGAGGAGAGACCCAGTACTTC
D: TRBD2
size: many
J: TRBJ2-5
V: TRBV12-3/TRBV12-4

CDR3: CASSENGMVPTGYTF
DNA: TGTGCCAGCAGTGAAAACGGAATGGTTCCTACCGGCTACACCTTC
D: -
size: many
J: TRBJ1-2
V: TRBV6-1

CDR3: CAWNYDQNEKLFF
DNA: TGTGCCTGGAATTATGACCAAAATGAAAAACTGTTTTTT
D: -
size: -
J: TRBJ1-4
V: TRBV30

CDR3: CARSRAPYSNQPQHF
DNA: TGTGCCAGAAGTCGAGCGCCGTATAGCAATCAGCCCCAACATTTT
D: -
size: -
J: TRBJ1-5
V: TRBV28

CDR3: CASSQTGGSYEQYF
DNA: TGTGCCAGCAGCCAAACAGGGGGCAGCTACGAGCAGTACTTC
D: TRBD1
size: -
J: TRBJ2-7
V: TRBV11-1

CDR3: CASRPTGEQCF
DNA: TGTGCCAGCAGGCCGACTGGCGAGCAGTGCTTC
D: -
size: -
J: TRBJ2-7
V: TRBV11-2

CDR3: CSVGTSGNQETQYF
DNA: TGCAGCGTAGGGACTAGCGGAAACCAAGAGACCCAGTACTTC
D: TRBD2
size: many
J: TRBJ2-5
V: TRBV29-1

CDR3: CASSDLGLGGLDTQYF
DNA: TGCGCTAGCAGTGACCTGGGACTGGGAGGGTTGGATACGCAGTATTTT
D: TRBD2
size: -
J: TRBJ2-3
V: TRBV10-1

CDR3: CAGSPGGLLEQYF
DNA: TGTGCCGGCAGCCCCGGGGGGCTCCTCGAGCAGTACTTC
D: -
size: -
J: TRBJ2-7
V: TRBV11-2

CDR3: CSVHPLADDRRDEQFF
DNA: TGCAGCGTTCACCCCCTAGCGGACGATAGGAGGGATGAGCAGTTCTTC
D: TRBD2
size: -
J: TRBJ2-1
V: TRBV29-1

CDR3: CVSSLKPGLGTDTQYF
DNA: TGTGTCAGCAGCCTCAAACCGGGACTAGGCACAGATACGCAGTATTTT
D: TRBD2
size: -
J: TRBJ2-3
V: TRBV11-2

CDR3: CASRGGQAGAGELFF
DNA: TGTGCCAGCAGAGGGGGTCAAGCGGGAGCCGGGGAGCTGTTTTTT
D: TRBD2
size: -
J: TRBJ2-2
V: TRBV7-9

CDR3: CASRRSGHSNQPQHF
DNA: TGTGCCAGCCGGCGGTCGGGCCATAGCAATCAGCCCCAGCATTTT
D: -
size: -
J: TRBJ1-5
V: TRBV28

CDR3: CPNSSNLVGQAEQFF
DNA: TGTCCCAACAGCTCCAACCTAGTGGGCCAAGCTGAGCAGTTCTTC
D: -
size: -
J: TRBJ2-1
V: TRBV11-3

CDR3: CASSPQGQLSGELFF
DNA: TGCGCCAGCAGCCCCCAGGGGCAGCTTTCCGGGGAGCTGTTTTTT
D: -
size: few
J: TRBJ2-2
V: TRBV5-1

CDR3: CASSQEGRQAGELFF
DNA: TGTGCCAGCAGCCAAGAGGGGCGTCAGGCCGGGGAGCTGTTTTTT
D: -
size: -
J: TRBJ2-2
V: TRBV11-2

CDR3: CASSTGPEKTITDTQYF
DNA: TGTGCCAGCAGTACCGGCCCCGAAAAGACTATCACAGATACGCAGTATTTT
D: -
size: -
J: TRBJ2-3
V: TRBV6-6

CDR3: CANSPELASSIDTQYF
DNA: TGTGCCAACAGCCCAGAACTTGCTTCTAGCATAGATACGCAGTATTTT
D: -
size: -
J: TRBJ2-3
V: TRBV11-2

CDR3: CASSLSSNTEAFF
DNA: TGTGCCAGCAGCTTATCCTCGAACACTGAAGCTTTCTTT
D: -
size: few
J: TRBJ1-1
V: TRBV7-3

CDR3: CASSQGLFFRGQGRQPQHF
DNA: TGCGCCAGCAGCCAAGGTCTCTTCTTTAGAGGACAGGGACGTCAGCCCCAGCATTTT
D: TRBD1
size: many
J: TRBJ1-5
V: TRBV4-1

CDR3: CASSLDSTGTGASNTVELFF
DNA: TGTGCCAGCAGCTTAGATTCCACCGGGACAGGGGCCTCGAACACCGTGGAGCTGTTTTTT
D: TRBD1
size: once
J: TRBJ2-2
V: TRBV11-3

CDR3: CSADLGLSYNEQLF
DNA: TGCAGTGCCGATCTCGGTCTCTCCTACAATGAGCAGTTATTC
D: -
size: -
J: TRBJ2-1
V: TRBV29-1

CDR3: CASSLNRGTSGYYEQYF
DNA: TGTGCCAGCAGCTTAAATCGGGGGACTAGCGGATACTACGAGCAGTACTTC
D: TRBD2
size: -
J: TRBJ2-7
V: TRBV11-2

CDR3: CASSLSNRGGRESDEQFF
DNA: TGTGCCAGCAGCTTAAGTAACCGAGGGGGGCGGGAATCGGATGAGCAGTTCTTC
D: -
size: many
J: TRBJ2-1
V: TRBV7-9

CDR3: CASSFLAGSTDTQYF
DNA: TGCGCCAGCAGCTTTCTAGCGGGGAGCACAGATACGCAGTATTTT
D: TRBD2
size: -
J: TRBJ2-3
V: TRBV5-1

CDR3: CASSYYSRDTVNYGYTF
DNA: TGTGCCAGCAGTTACTACTCTCGGGACACAGTTAACTATGGCTACACCTTC
D: -
size: -
J: TRBJ1-2
V: TRBV6-5

CDR3: CASRASGPGAGTHYF
DNA: TGTGCCAGCAGGGCTAGCGGGCCAGGAGCAGGTACGCATTATTTT
D: TRBD2
size: -
J: TRBJ2-3
V: TRBV6-5